A selection of T cell receptor beta chains follows, all from one sample in a study of blood T cells in healthy people across ages. A single record per CDR3 protein comes from TCRdb applying MiXCR to the 5' RACE reads. The table lists about 780,000 distinct CDR3 sequences, approximately 24% of them singletons. This sample also belongs to another study, concerning T cells of mothers and their children.

Sequenced sample: blood. These receptors were collected from a boy younger than 18 in good health. Both conserved end residues are part of each CDR3. D genes are given only for firm matches. Expanded clones are given a class, and other clones once, few, many or no size at all.

j_call,d_call,clone_size,v_call,cdr3_nt,cdr3_aa
TRBJ1-5,TRBD1,.,TRBV12-3/TRBV12-4,TGTGCCAGCATGCCGACAGGGTTGCTCGGGCAGCCCCAGCATTTT,CASMPTGLLGQPQHF
TRBJ1-2,.,.,TRBV5-1,TGCGCCAGCAGCCCGGGGGGTACAATTCCTAACTATCGCTACACCTTC,CASSPGGTIPNYRYTF
TRBJ2-3,.,few,TRBV7-2,TGTGCCAGCAGCTTAGCTGTCACAGATACGCAGTATTTT,CASSLAVTDTQYF
TRBJ2-1,TRBD2,.,TRBV20-1,TGCAGTGCTAGTGTCCAGCGGGGGCCCCGGAGCTCCTACAATGAGCAGTTCTTC,CSASVQRGPRSSYNEQFF
TRBJ1-3,.,.,TRBV20-1,TGCAGTGCTAGCGGACTGAACTCTGGAAACACCATATATTTT,CSASGLNSGNTIYF
TRBJ1-3,.,few,TRBV6-1,TGTGCCAGCAGTGAACTCTTGGGGACCCAACGGATTGGAAACACCATATATTTT,CASSELLGTQRIGNTIYF
TRBJ2-1,TRBD2,.,TRBV7-6,TGTGCCAGCAGCTTACCCGGGGGGAGCGGGGGGGCAGGAGATGAGCAGTTCTTC,CASSLPGGSGGAGDEQFF
TRBJ1-4,.,few,TRBV4-1,TGCGCCAGCAGCCAAGAACAGAATGAAAAACTGTTTTTT,CASSQEQNEKLFF
TRBJ2-3,TRBD2,.,TRBV20-1,TGCAGCGTTCTAGCGGGGGACCCAGATACGCAGTATTTT,CSVLAGDPDTQYF
TRBJ2-5,TRBD2,few,TRBV28,TGTGCCAGCACCATGAGCGGGGCGGAGACCCAGTACTTC,CASTMSGAETQYF
TRBJ1-5,TRBD1,few,TRBV28,TGTGCCAGCAGTCTTGGGGGGACTCAGGGGGTACAGCCCCAGCATTTT,CASSLGGTQGVQPQHF
TRBJ2-7,TRBD2,few,TRBV7-2,TGTGCCACCCAGAGCGGGGGACCTACGGAGCAGTACTTC,CATQSGGPTEQYF
TRBJ2-5,.,few,TRBV7-9,TGTGCCAGCAGCCCTCGGGACCTTGCGAAGACCCAGTACTTC,CASSPRDLAKTQYF
TRBJ1-2,.,.,TRBV18,TGTGCCAGCTCCGTGGTTGGCGGCTACACCTTC,CASSVVGGYTF
TRBJ2-7,TRBD1,.,TRBV10-3,TGTGCCATCACGGCGGGGACAGGGAGCTCCTACGAGCAGTACTTC,CAITAGTGSSYEQYF
TRBJ1-4,TRBD1,few,TRBV3-1,TGTGCCAGCAGCCAAGACCTCGGACAGGGGGCGGCTAATGAAAAACTGTTTTTT,CASSQDLGQGAANEKLFF
TRBJ1-2,.,.,TRBV6-6,TGTGCCAGCAGGGCCGGGACGGCTAACTATGGCTACACCTTC,CASRAGTANYGYTF
TRBJ1-4,.,many,TRBV6-1,TGTGCCAGCAGCAACCGGGATCTTAATGAAAAACTGTTTTTT,CASSNRDLNEKLFF
TRBJ2-3,TRBD1,few,TRBV24-1,TGTGCCACCAGTGACCCCGACAGGGACGTGGGGGATACGCAGTATTTT,CATSDPDRDVGDTQYF
TRBJ2-6,.,many,TRBV4-1,TGCGCCAGCAGCCAAGAAGGGGCTGGGGCCAACGTCCTGACTTTC,CASSQEGAGANVLTF
TRBJ2-7,.,.,TRBV4-2,TGTGCCAGCAGCCAAGGAACAGAGGAGCAGTACTTC,CASSQGTEEQYF
TRBJ1-4,TRBD1,many,TRBV5-1,TGCGCCAGCAGCGCCCGGGGACAGGGAGGAGGAACTAATGAAAAACTGTTTTTT,CASSARGQGGGTNEKLFF
TRBJ2-1,TRBD2,.,TRBV20-1,TGCAGTGCGGGCACTAGCGGGGGGCCTCGCTACAATGAGCAGTTCTTC,CSAGTSGGPRYNEQFF